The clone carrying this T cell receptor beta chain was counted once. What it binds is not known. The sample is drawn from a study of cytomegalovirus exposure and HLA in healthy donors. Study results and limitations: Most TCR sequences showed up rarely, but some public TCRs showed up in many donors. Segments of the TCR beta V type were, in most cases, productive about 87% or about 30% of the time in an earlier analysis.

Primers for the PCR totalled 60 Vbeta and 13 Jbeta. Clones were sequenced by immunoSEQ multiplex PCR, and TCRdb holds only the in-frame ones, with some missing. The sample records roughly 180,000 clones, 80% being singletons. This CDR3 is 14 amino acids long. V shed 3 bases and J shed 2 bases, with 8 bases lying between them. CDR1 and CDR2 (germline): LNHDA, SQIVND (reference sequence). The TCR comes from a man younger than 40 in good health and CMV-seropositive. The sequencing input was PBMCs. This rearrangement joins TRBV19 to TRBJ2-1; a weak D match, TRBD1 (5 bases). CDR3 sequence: CASSMGLAYNEQFF. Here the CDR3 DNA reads TGTGCCAGTAGTATGGGGCTAGCCTACAATGAGCAGTTCTTC.